The 17 T cell receptor beta chains reported below all come from one sample, sequenced in a study of blood T cells in healthy people across ages. Primers used in a second PCR of roughly 6 to 11 cycles were a sample-barcoded 5' primer and a J-beta primer mix. Via MiXCR, TCRdb re-called the 5' RACE reads, giving one row per CDR3 protein. This table holds over a million distinct CDR3 sequences, around 59% found once. The material sequenced was blood. The receptors stem from a young man in good health.

The chain recombines TRBV4-2 with TRBJ2-5; D is possibly TRBD1 or TRBD2 (5 bases each). The J call may be mistaken, given a closer DNA end match to TRBJ2-1. The CDR3 consists of 14 residues. Germline values: CDR1 LGHNA, CDR2 YNFKEQ. This CDR3 is CASNRDDKQETQFF. CDR3 DNA sequence: TGTGCCAGCAACCGGGACGACAAACAAGAGACCCAGTTCTTC.

The chain links TRBV29-1 to TRBJ2-1, with 7 bases identical to TRBD1. With 1 base clipped from V and 7 bases from J, the junction kept 19 bases outside the gene matches. Germline V CDR1 and CDR2: SQVTM, ANQGSEA. This CDR3 is 18 amino acids long. The CDR3 spells CSVEGGGVSQRSRNEQFF. The CDR3 bases are TGCAGCGTTGAAGGAGGGGGCGTTAGTCAAAGGAGCCGTAATGAGCAGTTCTTC.

The V and J genes are TRBV6-5 and TRBJ1-1; D is ambiguous. V was shortened by 7 bases and J by 1 base, with 10 bases between the two germline ends. The CDR3 loop spans 13 amino acids. Germline V gene sequence: CDR1 MNHEY, CDR2 SVGAGI. The CDR3 region is CASKRSKNTEAFF. CDR3 coding DNA: TGTGCCAGCAAACGGTCCAAGAACACTGAAGCTTTCTTT.

CDR3 loop: CASSPGTDYNQPQHF. The CDR3 DNA reads TGTGCCAGCTCACCCGGGACCGACTACAATCAGCCCCAGCATTTT. The V call is TRBV18, the J call TRBJ1-5; a possible D gene is TRBD1 (5 bases). The germline V gene has CDR1 KGHSH and CDR2 LQKENI. Trimming removed 3 bases at V and 3 bases at J, with 12 bases between. The CDR3 totals 15 residues.

J is TRBJ2-5 and V is TRBV6-6, with D unresolved. The germline V gene has CDR1 MNHNY and CDR2 SVGAGI (reference sequence). V was clipped by 1 base and J by 3 bases, with 9 bases between them. The CDR3 totals 14 residues. The CDR3 DNA sequence: TGTGCCAGCAGTTACTGGGAACGAAAAGAGACCCAGTACTTC. Its protein is CASSYWERKETQYF.

This chain connects TRBV6-5 to TRBJ1-2; D remains ambiguous. In germline, CDR1 is MNHEY, CDR2 SVGAGI. The CDR3 is made up of 12 amino acids. Deletions cut 6 bases from V and 4 bases from J, with 9 bases between. CDR3 region: CASSSQPYGYTF. CDR3 coding DNA: TGTGCCAGCAGCTCACAGCCCTATGGCTACACCTTC.

The chain is built from TRBV10-3 and TRBJ2-2; 7 nucleotides align to TRBD1. The V and J ends lost 7 bases and 0 bases, in that order; junction bases with no gene match: 2. This CDR3 has 14 residues. The germline V gene encodes CDR1 ENHRY and CDR2 SYGVKD. The CDR3 bases are TGTGCCATCACGGGACAGTCGAACACCGGGGAGCTGTTTTTT. This codes for CAITGQSNTGELFF.

This clonotype was seen once. The CDR3 spells CSVVWGNYEQYF. The CDR3 DNA reads TGCAGCGTTGTGTGGGGAAACTACGAGCAGTACTTC. This chain uses TRBV29-1 with TRBJ2-7; D is ambiguous. CDR3 length: 12 residues. The germline CDR1 and CDR2 sequences are SQVTM and ANQGSEA. The ends were cut back, 4 bases at V and 3 bases at J, with 10 bases in the middle.

V and J are TRBV7-9 and TRBJ2-1, with a weak D call TRBD1 (6 bases). The germline CDR1 and CDR2 sequences are SEHNR and FQNEAQ (reference sequence). This CDR3 spans 18 amino acids. The germline V and J ends were trimmed by 5 bases and 0 bases, with 20 bases remaining between them. CDR3 DNA sequence: TGTGCCAGCAGCCAATCATTAGGGGGATTAAGCTCCTACAATGAGCAGTTCTTC. Translated: CASSQSLGGLSSYNEQFF. The full variable domain, with the rest looked up from reference TRBV7-9 and TRBJ2-1, is DTGVSQNPRHKITKRGQNVTFRCDPISEHNRLYWYRQTLGQGPEFLTYFQNEAQLEKSRLLSDRFSAERPKGSFSTLEIQRTEQGDSAMYLCASSQSLGGLSSYNEQFFGPGTRLTVL.

This clonotype came up a few times. The chain couples TRBV4-1 to TRBJ2-3, with D uncertain. Germline V gene lookup returns CDR1 MGHRA and CDR2 YSYEKL. Trimming took off 0 bases at V and 2 bases at J, with 12 bases between the two ends. The CDR3 consists of 16 residues. CDR3 loop: CASSQEPLPLTDTQYF. CDR3 DNA: TGCGCCAGCAGCCAAGAGCCCCTCCCTCTCACAGATACGCAGTATTTT.

This clonotype has more than one count but fewer than ten. The V and J genes are TRBV29-1 and TRBJ2-3; D gene unclear. The CDR3 extends over 14 amino acids. Germline lookup yields CDR1 SQVTM and CDR2 ANQGSEA. With 3 bases removed from V and 0 bases from J, the gap between germline ends came to 10 bases. The CDR3 spells CSVELGMSTDTQYF. The CDR3 bases are TGCAGCGTTGAGCTGGGGATGAGCACAGATACGCAGTATTTT.

In DNA, the CDR3 is TGTGCCAGCAACCTAGGGGCGGCGCAGTACTTC. It translates to CASNLGAAQYF. The chain couples TRBV7-2 to TRBJ2-7; maybe TRBD1 (5 bases). The CDR3 has 11 residues. V lost 7 bases, J lost 9 bases, and 13 bases lay in between. Germline values: CDR1 SGHTA, CDR2 FQGNSA.

V and J are TRBV28 and TRBJ2-5; a possible D gene is TRBD2 (5 bases). Germline CDR1 MDHEN, CDR2 SYDVKM. The CDR3 covers 13 residues. V lost 5 bases, J lost 4 bases, and 11 bases lay in between. CDR3 sequence (DNA): TGTGCCAGCAGTGACGCCGCGGGAGAGACCCAGTACTTC. Its translation: CASSDAAGETQYF.

The V call is TRBV6-2 or TRBV6-3, the J call TRBJ2-2; D not resolved. Trimming removed 6 bases at V and 5 bases at J, with 13 bases between. In germline, CDR1 is MNHEY, CDR2 SVGEGT. The CDR3 has 14 residues. The CDR3 loop reads CASRTKHATGELFF. CDR3 sequence (DNA): TGTGCCAGCAGAACCAAGCACGCAACCGGGGAGCTGTTTTTT.

This sequence joins TRBV13 and TRBJ2-5; D is uncertain. The length of the CDR3 is 13 residues. The germline V gene has CDR1 PRHDT and CDR2 FYEKMQ (reference sequence). V shed 5 bases and J shed 0 bases, with 7 bases lying between them. The CDR3 sequence: CASSLRDQETQYF. The CDR3, as DNA: TGTGCCAGCAGCCTCCGGGACCAAGAGACCCAGTACTTC.

This clonotype appeared a few times. The CDR3 spells CASSEEGDLNTEAFF. Written as DNA, the CDR3 is TGTGCCAGCAGTGAAGAAGGGGACTTAAACACTGAAGCTTTCTTT. The V and J genes are TRBV6-1 and TRBJ1-1; D may be TRBD1 (5 bases). CDR3 length: 15 residues. V dropped 1 base and J dropped 2 bases, with 11 bases sitting between them. CDR1 and CDR2 (germline): MNHNS, SASEGT.

This chain links TRBV4-1 with TRBJ2-2, with 7 positions matching TRBD1. CDR1 and CDR2 from the germline V gene are MGHRA and YSYEKL. The V segment lost 1 base and the J segment 7 bases; nucleotides outside the gene matches: 6. The CDR3 is made up of 15 amino acids. In DNA form, the CDR3 reads TGCGCCAGCAGCCAAGTAGGACAGGTCGTCGGGGAGCTGTTTTTT. This encodes CASSQVGQVVGELFF.